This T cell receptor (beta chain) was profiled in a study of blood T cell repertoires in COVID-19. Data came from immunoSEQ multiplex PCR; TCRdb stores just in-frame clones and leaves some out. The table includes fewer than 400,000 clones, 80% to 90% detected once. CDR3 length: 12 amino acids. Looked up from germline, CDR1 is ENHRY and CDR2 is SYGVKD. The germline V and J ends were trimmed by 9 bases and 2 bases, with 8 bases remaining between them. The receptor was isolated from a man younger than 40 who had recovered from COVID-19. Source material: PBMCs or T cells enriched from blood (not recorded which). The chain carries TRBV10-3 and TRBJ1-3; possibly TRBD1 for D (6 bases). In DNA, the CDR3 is TGTGCCATAGGACAGACTGGAAACACCATATATTTT. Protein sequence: CAIGQTGNTIYF.